This T cell receptor (beta chain) was observed in a study of shared clonotypes between healthy human individuals (dated by TCRdb to 2020 to 2022). Study-wide context: The cohort included a few men and two women between 18 and 49 years of age. The study deeply sequenced blood TCR repertoires of about 5 healthy adults to estimate repertoire size and the extent of clonotype sharing between individuals. Per donor, leukapheresis produced somewhere between about 0.94 and 9.5 billion PBMCs. Different laboratories and diverse techniques were used to prepare libraries and sequence TCR repertoires, to increase sequencing depth and limit assay-specific biases. General findings and caveats noted by the study authors: Sampling was restricted to blood, and TCR repertoires in tissues likely differ from the TCR repertoires found in blood. Based on pairwise subsampling, the degree of clonotype sharing among donors was expected to be affected by sequencing depth. The genetic and exposure-history diversity represented was limited by the small number of donors.

Using the deep immunoSEQ assay, multiplex PCR amplified TCR CDR3 regions from genomic DNA. Extracted genomic DNA from each cell subset was spread evenly across all wells of several immunoSEQ 96-well plates, with each plate serving as a replicate. For unsorted PBMC, about 300 ng genomic DNA, equal to approximately 30,000 T cell genomes, was loaded into each replicate PCR. Unsorted PBMC genomic DNA was sequenced across ten immunoSEQ deep assay plates. The purified libraries were quantified using a Qubit 3.0 fluorometer, sized with a Bioanalyzer 2100, and then quantified again using the KAPA Library Quantification kit. A separate single-read 150-cycle Illumina NextSeq 550 flow cell was used to sequence each immunoSEQ 96-well plate. As for how the authors treated the data: Because only junctional sequences without quality scores were contained in the immunoSEQ output, filtering matching that applied to full-length reads could not be performed. To assign V/J genes and CDR3, sequences were annotated using PyIR, a Python wrapper for IgBLAST v1.9, with IMGT germline references. Reads were removed for weak V/J assignments (E-value above 1e-6), missing CDR3, stop codons, out-of-frame junctions, or ambiguous translated residues. V3J clonotypes were defined as sequences sharing an identical inferred V gene, J gene, and CDR3 amino acid sequence. To compute the percentage overlap between repertoires, the number of shared unique clonotypes was divided by the size of the smaller repertoire. Richness of each repertoire was evaluated using RTK rarefaction, the Chao1 estimator, and Recon v2.1 estimates of unobserved clonotypes. TCRdb took over this immuneACCESS table, retaining in-frame rearrangements with V and J assigned. Such tables are incomplete; in checked studies, under half of the missing clones stem from an unresolved V gene, and the remainder is unexplained. From that table come the V and J calls and clone size; the DNA was used to work out D and trimming. This sample is represented by fewer than 550,000 clones; over 75% of them were singletons. The biggest ten clones account for around 12% of the sample.

On this clone: No antigen is known for it. No clone much larger than this one lies a single base away; base qualities are absent.

CDR1 and CDR2 were assigned from the germline V gene as MGHRA and YSYEKL. There are 14 amino acids in the CDR3, from cysteine to phenylalanine inclusive. This entry keeps only the CDR3 DNA: 42 bases, framed from base 1. Here V drops 3 bases and J drops 5 bases, and the junction holds 6 bases not matched to any gene. The donors were healthy, HIV-negative adults who had no recently reported acute infections or vaccinations. All donors were Caucasian adults living in Nashville, Tennessee, USA. For unsorted samples, 75 million to 100 million PBMCs were counted and genomic DNA was extracted with the QIAamp DNA Blood Mini kit. Blood was obtained by leukapheresis, after which PBMCs were separated by Ficoll-Histopaque density gradient centrifugation and cryopreserved in liquid nitrogen vapor phase.

Recombination joined TRBV4-1 with TRBJ2-7; 8 bases in the middle match TRBD2. Sequencing was carried out using PBMCs. The sequence was obtained from a woman aged 40 to 49 in good health. Some clones in this sample may be carry-over from other donors' samples. DNA sequence: TGCGCCAGCAGCCACGCAAGCGGGAGCGACGAGCAGTACTTC. This gives the protein CASSHASGSDEQYF.